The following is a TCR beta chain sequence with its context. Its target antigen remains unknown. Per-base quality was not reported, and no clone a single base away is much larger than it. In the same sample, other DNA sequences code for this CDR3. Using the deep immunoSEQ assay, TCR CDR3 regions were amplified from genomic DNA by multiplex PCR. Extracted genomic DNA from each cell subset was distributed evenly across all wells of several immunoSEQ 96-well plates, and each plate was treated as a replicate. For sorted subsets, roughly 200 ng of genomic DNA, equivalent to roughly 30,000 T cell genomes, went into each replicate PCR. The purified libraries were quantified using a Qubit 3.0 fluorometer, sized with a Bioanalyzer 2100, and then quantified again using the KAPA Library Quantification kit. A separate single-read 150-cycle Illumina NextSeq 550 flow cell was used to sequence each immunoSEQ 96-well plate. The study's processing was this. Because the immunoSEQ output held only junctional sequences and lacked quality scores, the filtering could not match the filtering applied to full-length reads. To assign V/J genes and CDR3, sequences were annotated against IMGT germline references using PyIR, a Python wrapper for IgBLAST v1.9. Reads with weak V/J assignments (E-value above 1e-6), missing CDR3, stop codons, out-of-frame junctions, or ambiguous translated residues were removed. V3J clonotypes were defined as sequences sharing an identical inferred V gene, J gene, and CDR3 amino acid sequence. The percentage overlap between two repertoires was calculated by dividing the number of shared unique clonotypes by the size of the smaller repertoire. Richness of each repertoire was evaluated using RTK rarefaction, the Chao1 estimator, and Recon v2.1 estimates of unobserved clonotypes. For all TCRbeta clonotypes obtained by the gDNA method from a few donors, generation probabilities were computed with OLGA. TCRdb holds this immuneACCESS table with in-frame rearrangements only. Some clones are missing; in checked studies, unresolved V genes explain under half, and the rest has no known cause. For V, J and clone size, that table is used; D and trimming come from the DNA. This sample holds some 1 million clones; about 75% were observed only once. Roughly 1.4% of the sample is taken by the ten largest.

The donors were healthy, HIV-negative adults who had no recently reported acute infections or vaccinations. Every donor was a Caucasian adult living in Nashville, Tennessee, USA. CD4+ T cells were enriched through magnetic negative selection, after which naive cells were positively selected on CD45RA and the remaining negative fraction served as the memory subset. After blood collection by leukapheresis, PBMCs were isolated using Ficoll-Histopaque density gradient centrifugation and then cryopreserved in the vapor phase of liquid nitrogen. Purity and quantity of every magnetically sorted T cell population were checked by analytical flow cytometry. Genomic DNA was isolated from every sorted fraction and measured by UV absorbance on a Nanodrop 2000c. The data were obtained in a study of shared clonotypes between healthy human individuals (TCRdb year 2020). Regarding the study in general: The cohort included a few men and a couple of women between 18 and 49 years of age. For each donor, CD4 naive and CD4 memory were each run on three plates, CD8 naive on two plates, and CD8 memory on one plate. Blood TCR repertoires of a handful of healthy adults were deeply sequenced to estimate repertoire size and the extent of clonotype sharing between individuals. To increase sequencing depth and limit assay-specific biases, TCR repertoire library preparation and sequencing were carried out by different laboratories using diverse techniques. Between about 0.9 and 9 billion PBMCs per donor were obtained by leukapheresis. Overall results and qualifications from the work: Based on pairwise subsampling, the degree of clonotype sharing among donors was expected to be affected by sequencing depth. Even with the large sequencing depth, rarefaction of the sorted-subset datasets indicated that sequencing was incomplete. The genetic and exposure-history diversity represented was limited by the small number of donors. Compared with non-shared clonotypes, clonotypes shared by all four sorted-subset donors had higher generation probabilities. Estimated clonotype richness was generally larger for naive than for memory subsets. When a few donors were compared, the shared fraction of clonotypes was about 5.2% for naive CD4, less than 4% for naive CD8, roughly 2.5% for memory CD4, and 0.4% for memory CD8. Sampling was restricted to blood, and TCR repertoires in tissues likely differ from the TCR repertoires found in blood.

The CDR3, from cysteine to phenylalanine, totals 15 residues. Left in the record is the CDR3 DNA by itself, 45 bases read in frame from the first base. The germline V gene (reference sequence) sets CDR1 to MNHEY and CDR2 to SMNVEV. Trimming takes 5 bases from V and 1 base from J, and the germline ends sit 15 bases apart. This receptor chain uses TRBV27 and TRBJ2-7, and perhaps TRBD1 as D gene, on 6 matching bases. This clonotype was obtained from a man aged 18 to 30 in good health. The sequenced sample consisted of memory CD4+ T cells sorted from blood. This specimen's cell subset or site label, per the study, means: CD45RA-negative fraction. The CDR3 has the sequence CASSLGQGLSYEQYF. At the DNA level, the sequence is TGTGCCAGCAGTCTAGGGCAGGGGCTTTCCTACGAGCAGTACTTC.